These T cell receptor beta chains were read from a single sample in a study of shared clonotypes between healthy human individuals. Measured with immunoSEQ multiplex PCR; TCRdb has only the in-frame clones, and not every one. The sample carries hundreds of thousands of clones, roughly 70% recorded once. Sequenced sample: memory CD4+ T cells sorted from blood. These receptors came from a man aged 25 to 40 in good health. The CDR3 runs from the conserved cysteine through the conserved F or W. The D gene is left open where the match is weak.

CASSSPNSGNTIYF NA TRBJ1-3 TRBV7-9
CASSGGGNQPQHF NA TRBJ1-5 TRBV2
CASSFPGTSNQPQHF NA TRBJ1-5 TRBV28
CASSLAGSNEQFF NA TRBJ2-1 TRBV5-1
CASSLRTNYGYTF NA TRBJ1-2 TRBV7-9
CAISEYTQAYGYTF NA TRBJ1-2 TRBV10-3
CASSLSLQETQYF NA TRBJ2-5 TRBV7-2
CASSLRVGATSGANVLTF NA TRBJ2-6 TRBV11-2
CASSLAPVPGYTF NA TRBJ1-2 TRBV7-1
CASSLAVGRMNTEAFF NA TRBJ1-1 TRBV5-1
CATSRVGTGNWETQYF TRBD1 TRBJ2-5 TRBV15
CATSRDAGAADTQYF TRBD2 TRBJ2-3 TRBV15
CATSRRQGTNTEAFF TRBD1 TRBJ1-1 TRBV15
CAIRKQGQIYEQYF NA TRBJ2-7 TRBV10-3
CASSALWFGGTEAFF NA TRBJ1-1 TRBV28
CASSLTGGDSPLHF TRBD1 TRBJ1-6 TRBV5-1
CASSLRLAGSSSYNEQFF TRBD2 TRBJ2-1 TRBV7-3
CASSLVPPQSEAFF NA TRBJ1-1 TRBV5-1
CASSWNPGTNDNYGYTF NA TRBJ1-2 TRBV5-1
CASSPRVPNSPLHF NA TRBJ1-6 TRBV28
CASSLEPHTVGGNTIYF NA TRBJ1-3 TRBV5-5
CASSELDGGPGNTIYF NA TRBJ1-3 TRBV25-1
CASSFLTGTVGTDTQYF TRBD1 TRBJ2-3 TRBV5-1
CASSEQGQNTEAFF NA TRBJ1-1 TRBV6-1
CASSPRYSNQPQHF NA TRBJ1-5 TRBV18
CASSHLREASYNEQFF TRBD2 TRBJ2-1 TRBV4-2
CASSQPTGYVIQYF NA TRBJ2-4 TRBV28
CASSYGSGNWNEQFF TRBD2 TRBJ2-1 TRBV6-5
CASRRGGRDYGYTF NA TRBJ1-2 TRBV5-6
CASSLNNEQFF NA TRBJ2-1 TRBV7-6
CASSLKGPNSGNTIYF NA TRBJ1-3 TRBV7-2
CSGGQGSYEQYF TRBD1 NA TRBV29-1
CASSRGGQETQYF NA TRBJ2-5 TRBV19
CASRAGDRGAGEQYF TRBD1 TRBJ2-7 TRBV2
CACGKLTHNEQFF NA TRBJ2-1 TRBV11-2
CASSLAGNPVNEKLFF NA TRBJ1-4 TRBV5-1
CASSSGTANNYGYTF TRBD1 TRBJ1-2 TRBV10-2
CATLNQGGYTF NA TRBJ1-2 TRBV5-4
CASSQTDSGANVLTF NA TRBJ2-6 TRBV28
CASSQEPQNTQYF NA TRBJ2-7 TRBV5-1
CASGLDQAHTQYF NA TRBJ2-3 TRBV12-5
CASSFPPFEAQTYGYTF NA TRBJ1-2 TRBV9
CASSVGRLNTEAFF NA TRBJ1-1 TRBV9
CASSLGTGSSYNEQFF TRBD1 TRBJ2-1 TRBV25-1
CASSRRPRDSTYEQYF NA TRBJ2-7 TRBV19
CASTTGRGEQFF NA TRBJ2-1 TRBV6-5
CASSPRRDTQYF NA TRBJ2-3 TRBV7-2
CASSFGTDNYGYTF TRBD1 TRBJ1-2 TRBV7-8
CASSFINRGRMRTNEKLFF TRBD1 TRBJ1-4 TRBV28
CASTEGALELFF TRBD1 TRBJ2-2 TRBV2
CASTDGGPNTEAFF NA TRBJ1-1 TRBV28
CASSEALAGEQFF NA TRBJ2-1 TRBV6-1
CASSRTGVGEQYF TRBD1 TRBJ2-7 TRBV5-5
CASSWDLRQPQHF NA TRBJ1-5 TRBV2